This T cell receptor (beta chain) was found in a study of control samples from healthy donors and cancer patients. The CDR3 runs 14 residues. Germline CDR1 reads SEHNR; CDR2 reads FQNEAQ (reference sequence). V lost 3 bases and J 0 bases, leaving 6 bases between the germline ends. TCRdb's copy holds only in-frame clones and misses some; the assay was immunoSEQ multiplex PCR. The sample consists of about 73,000 clones, about 93% of them appearing once. This clone appeared a few times. The sample was blood. The receptor was isolated from a woman between 35 and 50 years old in good health. The chain recombines TRBV7-9 with TRBJ1-3; no definite D call. The CDR3 is CASSFQSSGNTIYF. In nucleotides, the CDR3 is TGTGCCAGCAGCTTTCAAAGCTCTGGAAACACCATATATTTT.